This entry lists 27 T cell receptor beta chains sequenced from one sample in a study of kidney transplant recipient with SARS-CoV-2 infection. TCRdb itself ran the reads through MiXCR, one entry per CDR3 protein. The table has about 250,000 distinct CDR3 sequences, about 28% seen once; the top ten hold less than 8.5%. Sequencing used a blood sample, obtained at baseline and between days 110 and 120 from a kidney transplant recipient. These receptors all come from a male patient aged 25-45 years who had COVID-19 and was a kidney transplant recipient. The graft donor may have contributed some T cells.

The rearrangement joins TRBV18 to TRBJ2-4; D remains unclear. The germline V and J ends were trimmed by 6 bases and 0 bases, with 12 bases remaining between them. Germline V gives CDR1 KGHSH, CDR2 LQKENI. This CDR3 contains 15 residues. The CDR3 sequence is CASSPPALAKNIQYF. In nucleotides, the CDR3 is TGTGCCAGCTCCCCCCCTGCACTAGCCAAAAACATTCAGTACTTC.

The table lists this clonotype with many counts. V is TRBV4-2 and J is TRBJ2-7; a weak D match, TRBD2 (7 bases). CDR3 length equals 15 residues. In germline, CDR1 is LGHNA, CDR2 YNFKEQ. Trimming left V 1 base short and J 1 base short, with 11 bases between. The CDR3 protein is CASSQAGGQSYEQYF. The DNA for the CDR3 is TGTGCCAGCAGCCAAGCCGGGGGGCAGTCCTACGAGCAGTACTTC.

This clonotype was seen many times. CDR3 sequence (DNA): TGTGCCAGCAGCTTGGACTTATCCTACGAGCAGTACTTC. Residues: CASSLDLSYEQYF. The rearrangement uses TRBV5-6 and TRBJ2-7; no clear D gene. V was trimmed by 0 bases and J by 1 base, leaving 5 bases between them. Germline CDR1 reads SGHDT; CDR2 reads YYEEEE. The CDR3 runs to 13 residues.

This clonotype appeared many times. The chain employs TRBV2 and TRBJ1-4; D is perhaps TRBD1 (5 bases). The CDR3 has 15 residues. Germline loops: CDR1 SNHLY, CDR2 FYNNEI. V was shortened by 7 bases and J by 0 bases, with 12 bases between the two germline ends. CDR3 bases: TGTGCCAGCACTCCGGACACCTCAACTAATGAAAAACTGTTTTTT. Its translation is CASTPDTSTNEKLFF.

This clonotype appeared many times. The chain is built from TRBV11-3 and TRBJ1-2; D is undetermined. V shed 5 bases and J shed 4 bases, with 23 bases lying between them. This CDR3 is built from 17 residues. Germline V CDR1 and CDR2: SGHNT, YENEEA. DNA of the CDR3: TGTGCCAGCAGCAGTCGGTGCGATCTCGGAAAGACCTATGGCTACACCTTC. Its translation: CASSSRCDLGKTYGYTF.

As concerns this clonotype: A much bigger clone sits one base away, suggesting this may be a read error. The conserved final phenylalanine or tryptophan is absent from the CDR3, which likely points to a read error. In nucleotides, the CDR3 is TGCGCCAGCAGCTGGCGGCATACCGAGAGGGGTGAGACCCAGTACTAC. Encoded protein: CASSWRHTERGETQYY. This rearrangement joins TRBV5-1 to TRBJ2-5; tentatively, D is TRBD1 or TRBD2 (5 bases each). Germline V gene lookup returns CDR1 SGHRS and CDR2 YFSETQ. Trimming cost V 3 bases and J 5 bases, with 20 bases left between them. There are 16 residues in the CDR3.

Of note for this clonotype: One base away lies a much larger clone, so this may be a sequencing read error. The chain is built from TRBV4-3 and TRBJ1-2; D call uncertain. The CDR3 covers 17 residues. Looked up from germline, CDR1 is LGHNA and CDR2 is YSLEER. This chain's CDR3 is CASIQEHSGRVNYGYTF. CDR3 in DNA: TGCGCCAGCATCCAAGAACATTCGGGGAGAGTCAACTATGGCTACACCTTC.

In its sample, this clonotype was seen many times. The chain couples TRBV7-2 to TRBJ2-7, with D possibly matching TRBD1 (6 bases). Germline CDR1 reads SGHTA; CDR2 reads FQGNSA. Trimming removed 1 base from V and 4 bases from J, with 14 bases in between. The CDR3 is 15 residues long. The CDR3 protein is CASSLVPGAIYEQYF. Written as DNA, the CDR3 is TGTGCCAGCAGCTTAGTACCAGGGGCCATATACGAGCAGTACTTC.

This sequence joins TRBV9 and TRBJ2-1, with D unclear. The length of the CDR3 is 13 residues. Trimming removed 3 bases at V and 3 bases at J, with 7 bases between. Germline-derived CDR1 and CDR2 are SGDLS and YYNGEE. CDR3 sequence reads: CASSGFGYNEQFF. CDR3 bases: TGTGCCAGCAGCGGGTTCGGCTACAATGAGCAGTTCTTC.

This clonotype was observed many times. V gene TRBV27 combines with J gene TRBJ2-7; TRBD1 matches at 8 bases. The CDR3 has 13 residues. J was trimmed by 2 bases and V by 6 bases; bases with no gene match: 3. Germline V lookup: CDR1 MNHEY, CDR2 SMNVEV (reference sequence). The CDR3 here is CASRSTGAYEQYV. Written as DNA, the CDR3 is TGTGCCAGCAGGTCGACAGGGGCCTACGAGCAGTACGTC.

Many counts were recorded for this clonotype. CDR3 sequence reads: CATSDRDTRSGTDTQYF. The CDR3 DNA reads TGTGCCACCAGTGATCGAGATACTAGATCTGGCACAGATACGCAGTATTTT. The genes are TRBV24-1 and TRBJ2-3; possibly TRBD2 for D (5 bases). CDR3 length: 17 amino acids. With 3 bases removed from V and 1 base from J, the gap between germline ends came to 16 bases. The germline CDR1 and CDR2 sequences are KGHDR and SFDVKD.

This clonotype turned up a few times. In nucleotides, the CDR3 is TGCAGTGCTACTGCTAGCGGGAGGGCCCTAGAGACCCAGTACTTC. It encodes CSATASGRALETQYF. V usage is TRBV20-1 and J usage is TRBJ2-5; 12 bases match TRBD2. This CDR3 region has 15 residues. Germline CDR1 DFQATT, CDR2 SNEGSKA (reference sequence). Losses at the gene ends were 4 bases for V and 4 bases for J; bases not matched to a gene: 7.

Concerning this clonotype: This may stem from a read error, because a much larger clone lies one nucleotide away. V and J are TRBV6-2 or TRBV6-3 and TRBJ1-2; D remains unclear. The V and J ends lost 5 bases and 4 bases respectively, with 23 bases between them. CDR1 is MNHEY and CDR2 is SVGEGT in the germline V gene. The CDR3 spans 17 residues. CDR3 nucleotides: TGTGCCAGCAGTATGGCCTCCTGCATCGGAAAGACCTATGGCTACACCTTC. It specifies CASSMASCIGKTYGYTF.

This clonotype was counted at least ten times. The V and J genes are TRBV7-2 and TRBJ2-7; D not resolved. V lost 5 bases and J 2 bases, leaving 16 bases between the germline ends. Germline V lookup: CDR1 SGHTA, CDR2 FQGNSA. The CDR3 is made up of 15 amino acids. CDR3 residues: CASSQSRSATYEQYF. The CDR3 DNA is TGTGCCAGCAGCCAAAGTCGGTCTGCAACCTACGAGCAGTACTTC.

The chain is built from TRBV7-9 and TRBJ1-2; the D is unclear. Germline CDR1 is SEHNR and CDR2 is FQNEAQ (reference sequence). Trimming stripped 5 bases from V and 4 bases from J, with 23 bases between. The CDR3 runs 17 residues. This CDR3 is CASSQYAYHGKTYGYTF. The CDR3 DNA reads TGTGCCAGCAGCCAGTACGCATACCATGGAAAGACCTATGGCTACACCTTC.

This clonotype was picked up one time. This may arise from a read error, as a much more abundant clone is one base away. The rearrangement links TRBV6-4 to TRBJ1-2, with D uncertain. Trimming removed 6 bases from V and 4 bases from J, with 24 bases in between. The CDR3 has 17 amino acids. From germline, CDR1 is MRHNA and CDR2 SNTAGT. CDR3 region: CASRQRCSHGKTYGYTF. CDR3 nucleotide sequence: TGTGCCAGCAGACAACGGTGCTCACACGGAAAGACCTATGGCTACACCTTC.

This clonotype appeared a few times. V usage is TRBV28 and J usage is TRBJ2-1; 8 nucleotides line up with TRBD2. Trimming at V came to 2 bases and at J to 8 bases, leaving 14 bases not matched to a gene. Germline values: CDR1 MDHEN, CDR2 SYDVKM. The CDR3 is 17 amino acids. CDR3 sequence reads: CASSLIPLLTAGDEQFF. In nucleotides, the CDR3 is TGTGCCAGCAGTTTAATCCCTCTACTAACAGCGGGAGATGAGCAGTTCTTC. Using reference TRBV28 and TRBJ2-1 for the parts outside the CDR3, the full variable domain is DVKVTQSSRYLVKRTGEKVFLECVQDMDHENMFWYRQDPGLGLRLIYFSYDVKMKEKGDIPEGYSVSREKKERFSLILESASTNQTSMYLCASSLIPLLTAGDEQFFGPGTRLTVL.

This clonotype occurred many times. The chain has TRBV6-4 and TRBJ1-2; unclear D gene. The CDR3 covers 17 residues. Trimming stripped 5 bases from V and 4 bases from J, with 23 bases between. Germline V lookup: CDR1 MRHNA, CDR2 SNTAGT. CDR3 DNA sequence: TGTGCCAGCAGTCAACGGTGCTCACACGGAAAGACCTATGGCTACACCTTC. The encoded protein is CASSQRCSHGKTYGYTF.

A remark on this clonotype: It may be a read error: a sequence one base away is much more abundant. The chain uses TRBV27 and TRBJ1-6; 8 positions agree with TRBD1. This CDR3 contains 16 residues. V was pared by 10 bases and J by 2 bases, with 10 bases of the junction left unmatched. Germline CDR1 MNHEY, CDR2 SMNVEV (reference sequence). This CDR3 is CANRKDRDAYNSPLHF. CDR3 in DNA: TGTGCCAACAGAAAGGACAGGGACGCCTATAATTCACCCCTCCACTTT.

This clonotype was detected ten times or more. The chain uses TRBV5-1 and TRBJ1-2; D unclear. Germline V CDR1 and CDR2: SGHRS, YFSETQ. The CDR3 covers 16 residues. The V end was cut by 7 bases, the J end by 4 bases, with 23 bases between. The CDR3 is CASLPGSVRKTYGYTF. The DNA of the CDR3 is TGCGCCAGCTTACCCGGATCGGTTCGAAAGACCTATGGCTACACCTTC.

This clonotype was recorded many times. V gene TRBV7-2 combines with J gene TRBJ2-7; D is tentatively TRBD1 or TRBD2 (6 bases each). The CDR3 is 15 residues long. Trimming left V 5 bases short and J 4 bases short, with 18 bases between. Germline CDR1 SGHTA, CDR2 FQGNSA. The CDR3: CASSPGWGAFYEQYF. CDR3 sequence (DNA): TGTGCCAGCAGCCCTGGCTGGGGGGCTTTTTACGAGCAGTACTTC.

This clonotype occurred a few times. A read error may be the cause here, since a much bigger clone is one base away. CDR3 in DNA: TGTGCCAGCAATAGGACAGGTTCAAGGGATCAAGGCTACACCTTC. Amino acids: CASNRTGSRDQGYTF. This chain joins TRBV27 and TRBJ1-2, with TRBD1 identical over 7 bases. With V trimmed by 7 bases and J by 8 bases, 16 bases remained unmatched. The CDR3 spans 15 residues. In germline, CDR1 is MNHEY, CDR2 SMNVEV (reference sequence).

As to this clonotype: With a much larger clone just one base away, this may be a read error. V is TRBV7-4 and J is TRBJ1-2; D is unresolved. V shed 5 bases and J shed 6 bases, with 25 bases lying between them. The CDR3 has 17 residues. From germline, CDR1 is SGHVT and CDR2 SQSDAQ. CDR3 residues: CASSASVSARKTHGYTF. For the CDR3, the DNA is TGTGCCAGCAGCGCCAGCGTTTCAGCTCGAAAGACCCATGGCTACACCTTC.

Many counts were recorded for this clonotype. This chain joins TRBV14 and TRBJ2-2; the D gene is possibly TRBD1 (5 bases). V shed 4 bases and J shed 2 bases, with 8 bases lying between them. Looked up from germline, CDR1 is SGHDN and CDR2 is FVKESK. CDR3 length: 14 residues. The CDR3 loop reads CASSRRANTGELFF. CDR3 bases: TGTGCCAGCAGCCGCAGGGCTAACACCGGGGAGCTGTTTTTT.

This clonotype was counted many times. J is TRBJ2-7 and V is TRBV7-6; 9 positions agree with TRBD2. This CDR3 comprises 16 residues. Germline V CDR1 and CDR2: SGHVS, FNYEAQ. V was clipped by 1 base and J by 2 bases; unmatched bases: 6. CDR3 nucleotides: TGTGCCAGCAGCTTAGAAACGGAGCGGGGGGCCTACGAGCAGTACTTC. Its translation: CASSLETERGAYEQYF.

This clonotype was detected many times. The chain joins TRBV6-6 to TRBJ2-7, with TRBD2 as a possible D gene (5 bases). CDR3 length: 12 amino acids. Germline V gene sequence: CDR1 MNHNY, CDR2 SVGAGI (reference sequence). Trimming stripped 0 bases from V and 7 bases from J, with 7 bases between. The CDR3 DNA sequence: TGTGCCAGCAGTTACTCGTCGGGAGAGCAGTACTTC. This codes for CASSYSSGEQYF.

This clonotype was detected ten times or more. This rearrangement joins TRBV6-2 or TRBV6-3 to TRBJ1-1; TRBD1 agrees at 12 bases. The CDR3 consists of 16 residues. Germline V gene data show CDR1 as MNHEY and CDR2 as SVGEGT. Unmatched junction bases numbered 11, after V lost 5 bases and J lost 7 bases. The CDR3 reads CASSHPGDRGRGEAFF. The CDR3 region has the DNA TGTGCCAGCAGTCACCCCGGGGACAGGGGGCGCGGTGAAGCTTTCTTT.